One and the same sample provided the 29 T cell receptor beta chains below, sequenced in a study of CD8+CD57+ T cells in acquired aplastic anemia. Patients selected for sequencing had displayed CD8+CD57+ cell expansion by flow cytometry. Investigators profiled TCR beta VDJ and CDR3 from genomic DNA template. MiXCR was run by TCRdb on the reads, yielding one entry per CDR3 protein. The data contain fewer than 200,000 distinct CDR3 sequences, 48% of them singletons. The sequenced material came from sorted CD4+, CD8+, or CD8+CD57+ T cells (not recorded which) from PBMCs. The receptors stem from a human donor with aplastic anemia.

V gene TRBV15 combines with J gene TRBJ2-5; 10 positions agree with TRBD2. CDR1 and CDR2 from the germline V gene are LNHNV and YYDKDF (reference sequence). V lost 9 bases, J lost 4 bases, and 8 bases stayed unmatched. The CDR3 sequence is 14 residues long. The CDR3 nucleotides are TGTGCCACGAGGACTAGCGGCCTGGGAGAGACCCAGTACTTC. Protein sequence: CATRTSGLGETQYF.

This clonotype was found once. This chain joins TRBV7-6 and TRBJ2-3; 11 nucleotides match TRBD2. Trimming at V came to 1 base and at J to 1 base, leaving 4 bases not matched to a gene. The CDR3 totals 17 residues. Germline V lookup: CDR1 SGHVS, CDR2 FNYEAQ. The DNA of the CDR3 is TGTGCCAGCAGCTTAGGGGTGACTAGCGGGGGCACAGATACGCAGTATTTT. This sequence encodes CASSLGVTSGGTDTQYF.

This clonotype showed up just a few times. The rearrangement uses TRBV27 and TRBJ1-5; no reliable D call. Trimming cost V 5 bases and J 7 bases, with 15 bases left between them. The CDR3 extends over 14 amino acids. Germline V CDR1 and CDR2: MNHEY, SMNVEV (reference sequence). CDR3 DNA sequence: TGTGCCAGCAGTCTACTCGGGGTAAGGCAGCCCCAGCATTTT. This gives the protein CASSLLGVRQPQHF.

This clonotype was observed a handful of times. The chain is built from TRBV2 and TRBJ1-1; no clear D. The V and J ends lost 1 base and 0 bases respectively, with 6 bases between them. Germline lookup yields CDR1 SNHLY and CDR2 FYNNEI. The length of the CDR3 is 14 residues. As DNA, the CDR3 is TGTGCCAGCAGTGAAGGCAGACTGAACACTGAAGCTTTCTTT. This codes for CASSEGRLNTEAFF.

This clonotype has a count of ten or more. The chain carries TRBV5-8 and TRBJ2-7; no clear D gene. The CDR3 is made up of 13 amino acids. Trimming took 0 bases from V and 4 from J, leaving 8 bases between them. Per the germline V gene, CDR1 is SGHTS and CDR2 is YDEGEE. CDR3 nucleotide sequence: TGTGCCAGCAGCTTGGAAGCCCCTTACGAGCAGTACTTC. It codes for CASSLEAPYEQYF.

In its sample, this clonotype was seen a few times. The gene calls are TRBV4-3 and TRBJ1-3; D may be TRBD1 (5 bases). CDR1 is LGHNA and CDR2 is YSLEER in the germline V gene. V lost 4 bases and J 0 bases, leaving 10 bases between the germline ends. The CDR3 is 15 amino acids. CDR3 bases: TGCGCCAGCAGCCGTCTAGGGGTCTCTGGAAACACCATATATTTT. It translates to CASSRLGVSGNTIYF.

The chain recombines TRBV10-3 with TRBJ2-2; 9 bases are a match to TRBD2. V dropped 4 bases and J dropped 5; count of bases not matched to a gene: 11. Germline V gene data show CDR1 as ENHRY and CDR2 as SYGVKD. CDR3 size: 17 residues. CDR3 region: CAISGSSGGGETGELFF. CDR3 nucleotide sequence: TGTGCCATCAGTGGCTCGTCAGGCGGGGGGGAAACCGGGGAGCTGTTTTTT.

This clonotype was counted at least ten times. This chain connects TRBV10-2 to TRBJ2-1; D gene ambiguous. Germline CDR1 is WSHSY and CDR2 is SAAADI. CDR3 size: 16 residues. The V gene lost 3 bases and the J gene lost 2 bases, with 14 bases spanning the gap. This CDR3 is CASSEGFPTPYNEQFF. The CDR3 DNA reads as TGCGCCAGCAGTGAAGGATTCCCGACTCCCTACAATGAGCAGTTCTTC.

Details on this clonotype: A junction boundary mismatches the germline segment, possibly from a read error. The chain uses TRBV5-5 and TRBJ2-7; D is uncertain. The CDR3 consists of 12 residues. Germline loops: CDR1 SGHKS, CDR2 YYEKEE (reference sequence). CDR3 amino acids: CASSSHNYERYF. CDR3 nucleotides: TGTGCCAGCAGCTCTCACAACTACGAGCGGTACTTC.

The V gene is TRBV19, the J gene TRBJ2-3, with D uncertain. Germline assignment: CDR1 LNHDA and CDR2 SQIVND (reference sequence). Trimming took off 7 bases at V and 10 bases at J, with 6 bases between the two ends. The CDR3 is 9 amino acids. The CDR3 sequence: CASTPSQYF. In DNA, the CDR3 is TGTGCCAGTACACCGTCGCAGTATTTT. The whole variable domain, remainder taken from reference TRBV19 and TRBJ2-3, is DGGITQSPKYLFRKEGQNVTLSCEQNLNHDAMYWYRQDPGQGLRLIYYSQIVNDFQKGDIAEGYSVSREKKESFPLTVTSAQKNPTAFYLCASTPSQYFGPGTRLTVL.

This clonotype was seen more than once but under ten times. A single base separates this from a much larger clone, so it may be a read error. CDR3 sequence reads: CASSHDRNTEAFF. CDR3 in DNA: TGTGCCAGCAGTCACGATCGGAACACTGAAGCTTTCTTT. The chain employs TRBV6-5 and TRBJ1-1; no definite D call. Germline V CDR1 and CDR2: MNHEY, SVGAGI. Deletions cut 5 bases from V and 1 base from J, with 8 bases between. The CDR3 contains 13 residues.

The J gene is TRBJ1-1, the V gene TRBV20-1; 7 positions agree with TRBD1. V dropped 3 bases and J dropped 4; count of bases not matched to a gene: 8. The germline CDR1 and CDR2 sequences are DFQATT and SNEGSKA (reference sequence). The CDR3 has 14 amino acids. The CDR3 loop is CSARARQGVTEAFF. Here the CDR3 DNA reads TGCAGTGCTAGGGCAAGACAGGGCGTCACTGAAGCTTTCTTT.

This clonotype appeared many times. The CDR3 reads CASSVAQGAGETQYF. Written as DNA, the CDR3 is TGTGCCAGCAGCGTAGCACAGGGGGCGGGAGAGACCCAGTACTTC. The chain joins TRBV9 to TRBJ2-5; 9 positions agree with TRBD1. CDR1 is SGDLS, CDR2 YYNGEE, per germline. The junction had 4 bases not matched to a gene; V was cut back by 0 bases and J by 4 bases. This CDR3 contains 15 residues.

The chain has TRBV9 and TRBJ1-3; 7 bases are a match to TRBD1. The trim removed 4 bases at V and 4 bases at J, leaving 8 bases unmatched. Germline V CDR1 and CDR2: SGDLS, YYNGEE. The CDR3 consists of 15 residues. The chain's CDR3 is CASSQGAGGGNTIYF. CDR3 sequence (DNA): TGTGCCAGCAGCCAAGGCGCAGGGGGAGGAAACACCATATATTTT.

CDR3 nucleotides: TGTGCCAGCAGCCCCTCTAGGGGCAAGCAGTACTTC. Its translation is CASSPSRGKQYF. The V and J genes are TRBV14 and TRBJ2-7; D may be TRBD1 (5 bases). This CDR3 spans 12 amino acids. Germline CDR1 is SGHDN and CDR2 is FVKESK. V was clipped by 4 bases and J by 8 bases, with 12 bases between them.

The chain couples TRBV19 to TRBJ2-5; 11 bases are shared with TRBD2. Germline CDR1 and CDR2: LNHDA and SQIVND (reference sequence). This CDR3 spans 15 amino acids. The junction had 7 bases not matched to a gene; V was cut back by 5 bases and J by 5 bases. Written as DNA, the CDR3 is TGTGCCAGTAGTGCTCGACTAGCGGGGCTGGAGACCCAGTACTTC. Amino acids: CASSARLAGLETQYF.

The chain recombines TRBV3-1 with TRBJ2-5, with D hard to call. The CDR3 loop spans 11 amino acids. The germline V and J ends were trimmed by 2 bases and 7 bases, with 5 bases remaining between them. From germline, CDR1 is LGHDT and CDR2 YNNKEL (reference sequence). The CDR3 nucleotides are TGTGCCAGCAGCCAATGGGGGACCCAGTACTTC. Its translation: CASSQWGTQYF.

This clonotype was counted ten times or more. The rearrangement links TRBV7-9 to TRBJ1-1; D may be TRBD1 (5 bases). This CDR3 is built from 14 residues. V lost 1 base to trimming and J lost 10 bases, with 16 bases between them. Germline V CDR1 and CDR2: SEHNR, FQNEAQ (reference sequence). CDR3 coding DNA: TGTGCCAGCAGCTTAGAGGGTCCAGGGAGGATAGCTTTCTTT. This gives the protein CASSLEGPGRIAFF.

The genes are TRBV19 and TRBJ2-2; D is unresolved. This CDR3 comprises 12 residues. Germline V gene data show CDR1 as LNHDA and CDR2 as SQIVND (reference sequence). V was cut by 3 bases and J by 8 bases, with 7 bases left in between. For the CDR3, the DNA is TGTGCCAGTAGTATGGGGATAGGGGAGCTGTTTTTT. Translation: CASSMGIGELFF. Supplemented by reference TRBV19 and TRBJ2-2, the full variable domain reads DGGITQSPKYLFRKEGQNVTLSCEQNLNHDAMYWYRQDPGQGLRLIYYSQIVNDFQKGDIAEGYSVSREKKESFPLTVTSAQKNPTAFYLCASSMGIGELFFGEGSRLTVL.

The chain employs TRBV5-1 and TRBJ1-6; D is ambiguous. The CDR3 is made up of 19 amino acids. Per the germline V gene, CDR1 is SGHRS and CDR2 is YFSETQ. The ends were cut back, 5 bases at V and 0 bases at J, with 21 bases in the middle. The CDR3 region has the DNA TGCGCCAGCAGAAAGGTTGTAGGTCTCGTAGGCTCCTATAATTCACCCCTCCACTTT. Translated: CASRKVVGLVGSYNSPLHF. Combining the CDR3 with reference TRBV5-1 and TRBJ1-6 gives the whole variable domain KAGVTQTPRYLIKTRGQQVTLSCSPISGHRSVSWYQQTPGQGLQFLFEYFSETQRNKGNFPGRFSGRQFSNSRSEMNVSTLELGDSALYLCASRKVVGLVGSYNSPLHFGNGTRLTVT.

This rearrangement joins TRBV19 to TRBJ1-6, with 7 bases matching TRBD1. V was clipped by 9 bases and J by 9 bases; unmatched bases: 8. There are 13 residues in the CDR3. Germline CDR1 LNHDA, CDR2 SQIVND (reference sequence). The CDR3 protein is CASNQGGTSPLHF. Here the CDR3 DNA reads TGTGCCAGCAACCAGGGGGGGACTTCACCCCTCCACTTT.

This clonotype was seen only a few times. J is TRBJ2-5 and V is TRBV19, with D possibly called TRBD1 or TRBD2 (5 bases each). Germline V gene sequence: CDR1 LNHDA, CDR2 SQIVND (reference sequence). Trimming shortened V by 6 bases and J by 2 bases, and 16 bases separated the two germline ends. The CDR3 extends over 15 amino acids. CDR3 amino acids: CASSLTTGLQETQYF. The CDR3 DNA reads TGTGCCAGTAGCCTCACGACGGGGCTTCAAGAGACCCAGTACTTC.

This clonotype was seen ten or more times. J is TRBJ2-3 and V is TRBV5-1; 7 positions agree with TRBD1. Trimming at V came to 0 bases and at J to 2 bases, leaving 12 bases not matched to a gene. Germline V gives CDR1 SGHRS, CDR2 YFSETQ. The CDR3 length is 18 residues. The CDR3 nucleotides read TGCGCCAGCAGCTTGGTAGCCAGGGACAGCGTCTCCACAGATACGCAGTATTTT. Amino acids: CASSLVARDSVSTDTQYF. Looking up the rest from reference TRBV5-1 and TRBJ2-3 gives the full variable domain: KAGVTQTPRYLIKTRGQQVTLSCSPISGHRSVSWYQQTPGQGLQFLFEYFSETQRNKGNFPGRFSGRQFSNSRSEMNVSTLELGDSALYLCASSLVARDSVSTDTQYFGPGTRLTVL.

This clonotype was counted at least ten times. The chain links TRBV7-9 to TRBJ1-1; D uncertain. Germline V lookup: CDR1 SEHNR, CDR2 FQNEAQ (reference sequence). CDR3 size: 14 residues. The V end was cut by 3 bases, the J end by 5 bases, with 13 bases between. The CDR3 bases are TGTGCCAGCAGCTTGGGTTCCTCGCGAACTGAAGCTTTCTTT. This gives the protein CASSLGSSRTEAFF.

The V and J genes are TRBV2 and TRBJ2-2; D is uncertain. This CDR3 is built from 11 residues. Germline V lookup: CDR1 SNHLY, CDR2 FYNNEI. The V end was cut by 8 bases, the J end by 5 bases, with 6 bases between. The CDR3 DNA reads as TGTGCCAGCTTCGGGACCGGGGAGCTGTTTTTT. This encodes CASFGTGELFF.

This clonotype was found many times. The V call is TRBV20-1, the J call TRBJ2-3, with 8 nucleotides matching TRBD2. Germline V CDR1 and CDR2: DFQATT, SNEGSKA (reference sequence). With V trimmed by 6 bases and J by 3 bases, 8 bases remained unmatched. The CDR3 contains 14 residues. CDR3 protein: CSAPDSGRTDTQYF. CDR3 DNA sequence: TGCAGTGCCCCCGACAGCGGGAGAACAGATACGCAGTATTTT.

This sequence joins TRBV24-1 and TRBJ2-7; a weak D match, TRBD2 (5 bases). Deletions cut 4 bases from V and 3 bases from J, with 12 bases between. Germline V gene data show CDR1 as KGHDR and CDR2 as SFDVKD. This CDR3 region has 14 residues. As DNA, the CDR3 is TGTGCCACCAGTGAAGCGGACCGAGACTACGAGCAGTACTTC. Amino acid sequence: CATSEADRDYEQYF.

There are many counts of this clonotype. V usage is TRBV20-1 and J usage is TRBJ2-7, with D possibly being TRBD1 or TRBD2 (5 bases each). Germline lookup yields CDR1 DFQATT and CDR2 SNEGSKA (reference sequence). V was pared by 1 base and J by 2 bases, with 12 bases between. This CDR3 has 14 residues. CDR3 sequence reads: CSARGGSIPYEQYF. CDR3 bases: TGCAGTGCTAGAGGGGGGTCAATCCCCTACGAGCAGTACTTC.

Only a few counts were recorded for this clonotype. V gene TRBV15 combines with J gene TRBJ2-7, with 8 bases identical to TRBD2. Germline V gives CDR1 LNHNV, CDR2 YYDKDF (reference sequence). The CDR3 loop spans 14 amino acids. Trimming at V came to 2 bases and at J to 6 bases, leaving 6 bases not matched to a gene. The DNA for the CDR3 is TGTGCCACCAGCAGAACCGGGGGGGCGCGCGAGCAGTACTTC. This gives the protein CATSRTGGAREQYF.